Following are 9 T cell receptor beta chains from one sample sequenced in a study of CD8 T cells in ankylosing spondylitis. TCRdb ran MiXCR on the 5' RACE reads and lists one entry per CDR3 protein. The top ten hold approximately 17% of the sample, which has over 150,000 distinct CDR3 sequences, about 13% seen once. The sample was blood, either unsorted or a sorted T cell fraction (not recorded which). Receptors originate from a male donor with ankylosing spondylitis or in good health (not recorded which).

J is TRBJ1-3 and V is TRBV5-1; D unclear. The CDR3 contains 15 residues. Germline V gene lookup returns CDR1 SGHRS and CDR2 YFSETQ. Trimming stripped 0 bases from V and 2 bases from J, with 9 bases between. As DNA, the CDR3 is TGCGCCAGCAGCTTGGCCACTGGGACTGGAAACACCATATATTTT. This translates into CASSLATGTGNTIYF.

This clonotype was found a few times. The chain uses TRBV27 and TRBJ2-1, with TRBD2 matching 9 bases. The J segment lost 10 bases and the V segment lost 0 bases, leaving 16 bases of the junction unmatched. Germline V CDR1 and CDR2: MNHEY, SMNVEV (reference sequence). The CDR3 loop spans 18 amino acids. CDR3 region: CASSLSWWEGLAGLEQFF. CDR3 bases: TGTGCCAGCAGTTTATCGTGGTGGGAGGGGCTAGCGGGATTAGAGCAGTTCTTC.

This clonotype was observed a handful of times. This chain joins TRBV11-2 and TRBJ2-3; 11 bases match TRBD2. J was trimmed by 6 bases and V by 5 bases; bases with no gene match: 4. CDR1 and CDR2 (germline): SGHAT, FQNNGV. The CDR3 extends over 14 amino acids. The CDR3, as DNA: TGTGCCAGCAGCATGCTAGCGGGAGGTGATACGCAGTATTTT. It yields the protein CASSMLAGGDTQYF.

This clonotype came up many times. This rearrangement joins TRBV14 to TRBJ1-1; D uncertain. The germline gives CDR1 SGHDN, CDR2 FVKESK. V lost 1 base and J lost 10, with 7 bases in between. The CDR3 covers 11 residues. This chain's CDR3 is CASSQGKRAFF. In DNA, the CDR3 is TGTGCCAGCAGCCAAGGAAAAAGAGCTTTCTTT.

This chain connects TRBV11-2 to TRBJ2-7, with D possibly being TRBD1 (6 bases). Per germline, CDR1 SGHAT and CDR2 FQNNGV. Trimming removed 9 bases at V and 6 bases at J, with 15 bases between. CDR3 length equals 12 residues. The CDR3 is CASGQWGTEQYF. For the CDR3, the DNA is TGTGCCAGTGGACAGTGGGGAACCGAGCAGTACTTC.

This clonotype was found a few times. The chain carries TRBV5-6 and TRBJ2-3; no clear D. There are 14 residues in the CDR3. Trimming stripped 2 bases from V and 1 base from J, with 8 bases between. Germline V gives CDR1 SGHDT, CDR2 YYEEEE. CDR3 in DNA: TGTGCCAGCAGCTTAGGCGCCCGCACAGATACGCAGTATTTT. It translates to CASSLGARTDTQYF.

This clonotype occurred a few times. The chain is built from TRBV6-2 or TRBV6-3 and TRBJ2-7; TRBD2 matches 8 bases. CDR1 and CDR2 (germline): MNHEY, SVGEGT. Losses at the gene ends were 7 bases for V and 0 bases for J; bases not matched to a gene: 8. CDR3 length equals 15 residues. The DNA for the CDR3 is TGTGCCAGCACCGACACTAGCGGAAGCTCCTACGAGCAGTACTTC. Translating it yields CASTDTSGSSYEQYF.

V is TRBV3-1 and J is TRBJ2-5, with D maybe TRBD2 (7 bases). The CDR3 has 15 amino acids. Germline V lookup: CDR1 LGHDT, CDR2 YNNKEL (reference sequence). V lost 1 base and J 7 bases, leaving 16 bases between the germline ends. In DNA, the CDR3 is TGTGCCAGCAGCCAAGCTTGGGGGGGCCAGGTGACCCAGTACTTC. This translates into CASSQAWGGQVTQYF.

This clonotype was picked up many times. The chain's CDR3 is CASSFRDRGYEQYF. The CDR3 region has the DNA TGTGCCAGCAGTTTTCGGGACAGGGGATACGAGCAGTACTTC. The chain uses TRBV27 and TRBJ2-7; 10 bases fit TRBD1. The CDR3 length is 14 residues. In germline, CDR1 is MNHEY, CDR2 SMNVEV (reference sequence). V lost 3 bases, J lost 4 bases, and 3 bases stayed unmatched.